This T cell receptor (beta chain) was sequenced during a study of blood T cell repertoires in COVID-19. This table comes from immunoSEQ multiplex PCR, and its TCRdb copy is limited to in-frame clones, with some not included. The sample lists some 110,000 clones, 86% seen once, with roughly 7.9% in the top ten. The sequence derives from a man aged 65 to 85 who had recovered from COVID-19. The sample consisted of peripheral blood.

DNA of the CDR3: TGCGCCAGCAGCCATGGGCTAGTCAACAGGGAGGAAAAACTGTTTTTT. Amino acid sequence: CASSHGLVNREEKLFF. The rearrangement uses TRBV4-3 and TRBJ1-4; TRBD1 is a possible D gene (6 bases). Between the trimmed V and J ends, which lost 3 bases and 8 bases, there was a span of 19 bases. The CDR3 consists of 16 residues. Germline CDR1 is LGHNA and CDR2 is YSLEER.